A selection of T cell receptor beta chains follows, all from one sample in a study of Ad26.COV2.S vaccination and SARS-CoV-2 variants. Here immunoSEQ multiplex PCR was the method, and the copy in TCRdb shows in-frame clones only, minus some. The sample carries fewer than 800,000 clones, more than 80% recorded once. Sequencing was performed on peripheral blood, taken in a trial of Ad26.COV2.S vaccine versus placebo. The receptors stem from a person aged 18-60 years who received the Ad26.COV2.S COVID-19 vaccine or a placebo. The CDR3 runs from the conserved cysteine through the conserved F or W. A D gene is named only where the DNA matches it firmly. The size of a clone is reported for some rows only, either as once, few or many, or as a class for expanded clones.

>NA|TRBV2|NA|TRBJ2-3
TGTGCCAGACGGCCTCGCACAGATACGCAGTATTTT
CARRPRTDTQYF
>NA|TRBV19|NA|TRBJ1-1
TGTGCCAGTAGTCCCTCGATCGGCACTGAAGCTTTCTTT
CASSPSIGTEAFF
>NA|TRBV30|NA|TRBJ1-3
TGTGCCTGGAACCCCCTATCCGTTGCAGGAAACACCATATATTTT
CAWNPLSVAGNTIYF
>NA|TRBV7-8|TRBD2|TRBJ2-1
TGTGCCAGCAGCTTAGGGGGACTAGCGTTTGGGAATGAGCAGTTCTTC
CASSLGGLAFGNEQFF
>NA|TRBV9|TRBD2|TRBJ2-7
TGTGCCAGCGGGCGGGAGGGCCGAGGGGAGCAGTACTTC
CASGREGRGEQYF
>NA|TRBV30|TRBD2|TRBJ2-1
TGTGCCTGGGCCTCTGGACTAGTCGGTGTAGAGCAGTTCTTC
CAWASGLVGVEQFF
>NA|TRBV5-1|TRBD2|TRBJ2-7
TGCGCCAGCAGCTTGGTAGCTAGCGGGGCATCCGAGCAGTACTTC
CASSLVASGASEQYF
>NA|TRBV27|NA|TRBJ1-1
TGTGCCAGCAGTCCAAAAGGACGGGGAACTGAAGCTTTCTTT
CASSPKGRGTEAFF
>few|TRBV30|NA|TRBJ1-4
TGTGCCCTCGGGGTCGAAACTAATGAAAAACTGTTTTTT
CALGVETNEKLFF
>NA|TRBV7-3|TRBD2|TRBJ2-3
TGTGCCAGCAGCTTGGATCTAGCGGGGGGGACAGATACGCAGTATTTT
CASSLDLAGGTDTQYF
>NA|TRBV25-1|NA|TRBJ1-1
TGTGCCAGCAGTGCCCCCCGGGGGGGGATAAACACTGAAGCTTTCTTT
CASSAPRGGINTEAFF
>NA|TRBV3-1/TRBV3-2|NA|TRBJ2-5
TGTGCCAGCAGCCAAATTGACGAGACCCAGTACTTC
CASSQIDETQYF
>once|TRBV20-1|NA|TRBJ2-3
TGCAGTGCTAGTCTTCGGCATGGAGCGCAGTATTTT
CSASLRHGAQYF
>NA|TRBV5-6|TRBD1|TRBJ1-2
TGTGCCAGCAGCTCCCTGGGGCAGGGGGCTTATGGCTACACCTTC
CASSSLGQGAYGYTF
>NA|TRBV5-1|NA|TRBJ2-1
TGCGCCAGCAGCTTAGGGACAAGCTACAATGAGCAGTTCTTC
CASSLGTSYNEQFF
>NA|TRBV19|TRBD1|TRBJ1-6
TGTGCCAGTAGTATACAGGGGGTCTATAATTCACCCCTCCACTTT
CASSIQGVYNSPLHF
>NA|TRBV27|NA|TRBJ2-1
TGTGCCAGCGGACCCGGGTCGCCTGGATACAATGAGCAGTTCTTC
CASGPGSPGYNEQFF
>NA|TRBV6-5|TRBD1|TRBJ1-2
TGTGCCAGCAGCTATAGGACAGGTACTTATGGCTACACCTTC
CASSYRTGTYGYTF
>NA|TRBV3-1/TRBV3-2|TRBD1|TRBJ2-2
TGTGCCAGCAGCCAACACAGGGGGCCGGGCACCGGGGAGCTGTTTTTT
CASSQHRGPGTGELFF
>NA|TRBV6-4|TRBD1|TRBJ1-5
TGTGCCAGCACCCAGGACAGGCCTTCCTCCGGGCCCCAGCATTTT
CASTQDRPSSGPQHF
>NA|TRBV5-1|TRBD1|TRBJ1-4
TGCGCCAGCAGCTTTACGGACAGGGTGAATGAAAAACTGTTTTTT
CASSFTDRVNEKLFF
>NA|TRBV7-8|TRBD2|TRBJ2-1
TGTGCCAGCAGCATAAGGACTAGCGGGACCGCATACAATGAGCAGTTCTTC
CASSIRTSGTAYNEQFF
>NA|TRBV5-1|NA|TRBJ2-1
TGCGCCAGCAGCTTGGCCGTGGGCTCCTACAATGAGCAGTTCTTC
CASSLAVGSYNEQFF
>NA|TRBV12-3/TRBV12-4|NA|TRBJ1-5
TGTGCCAGCAGTCGACAGGGCAATCAGCCCCAGCATTTT
CASSRQGNQPQHF
>NA|TRBV5-4|NA|TRBJ1-2
TGTGCCAGCAGCTTGGCCTTAGGAGGCTACACCTTC
CASSLALGGYTF
>NA|TRBV3-1/TRBV3-2|NA|TRBJ1-5
TGTGCCAGCAGCCAGGACAGCCATAGCAATCAGCCCCAGCATTTT
CASSQDSHSNQPQHF
>once|TRBV5-1|NA|TRBJ1-4
TGCGCCAGCAGCTTTAGCAGGGGAGGGGAAGAAAAACTGTTTTTT
CASSFSRGGEEKLFF
>NA|TRBV19|NA|TRBJ1-5
TGTGCCAGTAGTATTACAGGAGTTAGCAATCAGCCCCAGCATTTT
CASSITGVSNQPQHF
>NA|TRBV6-5|TRBD1|TRBJ2-1
TGTGCCAGCAGTTCAGGACAGGGCGGTGAGCAGTTCTTC
CASSSGQGGEQFF
>NA|TRBV6-5|TRBD1|TRBJ2-3
TGTGCCAGCAGCCTGACAGGGATCGCAGATACGCAGTATTTT
CASSLTGIADTQYF
>once|TRBV6-6|NA|TRBJ1-5
TGTGCCAGCAGCCCCCCAGGGGTAGGGAATCAGCCCCAGCATTTT
CASSPPGVGNQPQHF
>NA|TRBV7-2|NA|TRBJ1-2
TGTGCCAGCAGCCCCTGGGGCCGGGACTATGGCTACACCTTC
CASSPWGRDYGYTF
>NA|TRBV4-2|NA|TRBJ2-5
TGTGCCAGCAGCCAAGTGTATGGGTCAGGGGTACGGGAGACCCAGTACTTC
CASSQVYGSGVRETQYF
>once|TRBV6-5|NA|TRBJ2-2
TGTGCCAGCAGAGATAACACCGGGGAGCTGTTTTTT
CASRDNTGELFF
>NA|TRBV10-3|TRBD1|TRBJ2-7
TGTGCCATCAGTGGGGGACAGGCCTACGGGGAGCAGTACTTC
CAISGGQAYGEQYF
>NA|TRBV6-2/TRBV6-3|NA|TRBJ1-1
TGTGCCAGCAGTTACGTACGCACTGAAGCTTTCTTT
CASSYVRTEAFF
>NA|TRBV4-3|TRBD1|TRBJ2-3
TGCGCCAGCAGCCAAGACTCCGGGACAGGGGTCACAGATACGCAGTATTTT
CASSQDSGTGVTDTQYF
>NA|TRBV21-1|NA|TRBJ2-6
TGTGCCAGCCGTATTAGGGCTGGGGCCAACGTCCTGACTTTC
CASRIRAGANVLTF
>few|TRBV30|NA|TRBJ2-7
TGTGCCTGGAGTGTTCAGGGGTACGAGCAGTACTTC
CAWSVQGYEQYF
>NA|TRBV7-9|TRBD2|TRBJ2-2
TGTGCCAGCAGCCCCCCCCGGGGGGGACAAAGTACCGGGGAGCTGTTTTTT
CASSPPRGGQSTGELFF